The clone carrying this TCR beta chain was observed at least ten times. Its target is unknown. The study excluded patients with other autoimmune diseases, uncontrolled infections, pregnancy or lactation. Clinicians diagnosed using symptoms, serum thyroxine, TRAb, thyroid ultrasound and orbital computed tomography. The data originate from a study of Graves' ophthalmopathy and Graves' hyperthyroidism. RNA transcripts were the source from which TCR beta CDR3 regions were amplified. HTBI primers were used in a first-round RT-PCR, which preceded a second-round multiplex PCR. Each CDR3 protein is one row after TCRdb ran MiXCR on the multiplex PCR reads. The sample records 900,000 to 1,200,000 distinct CDR3 sequences, 36% being singletons. CDR1 is SGHRS and CDR2 is YFSETQ in the germline V gene. The CDR3 consists of 14 residues. Trimming took 2 bases from V and 5 from J; bases not matched to a gene: 6. Notes on the study in general: A roughly 81% specificity and nearly 90% sensitivity were achieved by a 13-signature model that separated ophthalmopathy from stable hyperthyroidism. Blood was where most expanded thyroid clonotypes above 0.001 frequency also turned up.

V usage is TRBV5-1 and J usage is TRBJ1-2; 7 bases are a match to TRBD1. This TCR came from an adult man with Graves' hyperthyroidism. Sequencing was carried out using peripheral blood or thyroid tissue (not recorded which). The CDR3, as DNA: TGCGCCAGCAGCTTTGTCAGGGGGGAGTATGGCTACACCTTC. Protein product: CASSFVRGEYGYTF.